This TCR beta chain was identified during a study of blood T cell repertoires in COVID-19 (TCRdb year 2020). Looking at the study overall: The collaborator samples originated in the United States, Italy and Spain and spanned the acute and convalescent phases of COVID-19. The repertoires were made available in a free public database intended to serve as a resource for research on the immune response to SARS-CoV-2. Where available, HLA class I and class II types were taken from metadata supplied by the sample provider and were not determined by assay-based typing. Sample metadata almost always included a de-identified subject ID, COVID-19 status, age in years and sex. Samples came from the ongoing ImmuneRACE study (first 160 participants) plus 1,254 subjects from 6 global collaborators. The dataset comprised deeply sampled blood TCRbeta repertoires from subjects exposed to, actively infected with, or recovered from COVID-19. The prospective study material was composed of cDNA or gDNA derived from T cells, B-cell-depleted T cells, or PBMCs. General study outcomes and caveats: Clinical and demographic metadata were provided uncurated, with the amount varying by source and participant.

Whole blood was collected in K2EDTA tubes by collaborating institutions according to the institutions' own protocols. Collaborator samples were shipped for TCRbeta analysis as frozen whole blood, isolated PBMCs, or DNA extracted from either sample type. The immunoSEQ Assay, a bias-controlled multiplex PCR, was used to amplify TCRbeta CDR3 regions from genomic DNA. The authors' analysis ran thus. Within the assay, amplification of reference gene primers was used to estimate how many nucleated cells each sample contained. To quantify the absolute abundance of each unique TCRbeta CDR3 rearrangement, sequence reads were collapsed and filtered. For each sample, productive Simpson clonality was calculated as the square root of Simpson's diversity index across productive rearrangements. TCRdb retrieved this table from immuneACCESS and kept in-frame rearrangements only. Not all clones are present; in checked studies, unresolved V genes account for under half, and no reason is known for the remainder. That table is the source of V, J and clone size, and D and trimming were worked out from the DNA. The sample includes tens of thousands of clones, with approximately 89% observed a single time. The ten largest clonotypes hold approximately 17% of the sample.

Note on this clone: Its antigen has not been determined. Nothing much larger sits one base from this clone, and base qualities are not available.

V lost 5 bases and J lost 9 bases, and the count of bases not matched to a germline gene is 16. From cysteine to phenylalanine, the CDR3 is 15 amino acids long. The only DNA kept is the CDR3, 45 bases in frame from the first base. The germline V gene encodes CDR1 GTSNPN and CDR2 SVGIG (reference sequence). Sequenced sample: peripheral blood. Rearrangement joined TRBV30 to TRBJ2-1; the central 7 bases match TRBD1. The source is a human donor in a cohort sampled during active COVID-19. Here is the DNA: TGTGCCTGGTCCCCAGACAGGGCTCGGGTTTTTGAGCAGTTCTTC. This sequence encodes CAWSPDRARVFEQFF.